A single sample gave rise to the 15 T cell receptor beta chains below, sequenced in a study of regulatory T cells in long-lasting Graves disease. CDR3-region Arm-PCR and iRepertoire HTBI primers produced the TCR beta libraries. In TCRdb, the multiplex PCR reads were re-called with MiXCR into one record per CDR3 protein. The table has roughly 610,000 distinct CDR3 sequences, 16% seen once. The sample's time point: newly diagnosed GD, antithyroid drugs for less than 3 months. PBMC-extracted RNA yielded the TCR library. This same sample was also part of a study on T cells in Graves' hyperthyroidism and ophthalmopathy.

Here the sequenced sample was peripheral blood mononuclear cells (PBMCs), taken at new diagnosis, from a patient treated with antithyroid drugs. The receptors here all came from a young man with Graves disease.

The chain has TRBV20-1 and TRBJ1-6, with D possibly being TRBD1 (5 bases). This CDR3 comprises 16 residues. Germline assignment: CDR1 DFQATT and CDR2 SNEGSKA (reference sequence). Trimming took 1 base from V and 0 from J, leaving 10 bases between them. CDR3: CSARGGGLSYNSPLHF. As DNA, the CDR3 is TGCAGTGCTAGAGGGGGCGGCCTCTCCTATAATTCACCCCTCCACTTT.

On this clonotype: This could be a read error, since a much larger clone is one nucleotide away. The rearrangement links TRBV6-2 or TRBV6-3 to TRBJ2-3; D perhaps matches TRBD1 (5 bases). Judging by the DNA end, TRBJ1-5 fits better; the J call may be wrong. The germline V gene has CDR1 MNHEY and CDR2 SVGEGT. The CDR3 is 18 residues long. CDR3 DNA: TGTGCCAGCAGTCAGAAAATCCAAGCGGGAGGACACACAGATACGCAGCATTTT. Its protein is CASSQKIQAGGHTDTQHF.

This clonotype was counted many times. The chain recombines TRBV3-1 with TRBJ2-1; D not certain. This CDR3 comprises 13 residues. Germline V gene lookup returns CDR1 LGHDT and CDR2 YNNKEL (reference sequence). Between the trimmed V and J ends, which lost 3 bases and 4 bases, there was a span of 7 bases. CDR3 residues: CASSHGTYNEQFF. DNA for the CDR3: TGTGCCAGCAGCCACGGAACGTACAATGAGCAGTTCTTC.

This chain links TRBV5-1 with TRBJ1-1, with unresolved D. Germline V gives CDR1 SGHRS, CDR2 YFSETQ. The V end was cut by 4 bases, the J end by 3 bases, with 22 bases between. The CDR3 length is 17 residues. The CDR3 is CASSPWMGYEVYTEAFF. For the CDR3, the DNA is TGCGCCAGCAGCCCGTGGATGGGCTATGAGGTGTACACTGAAGCTTTCTTT.

This clonotype was seen repeatedly, ten times or more. The chain employs TRBV3-1 and TRBJ1-1, with TRBD1 matching 8 bases. The CDR3 has 16 amino acids. Germline V gene sequence: CDR1 LGHDT, CDR2 YNNKEL (reference sequence). Trimming cost V 1 base and J 3 bases; bases outside gene matches: 7. CDR3 sequence: CASSQVSGGADTEAFF. CDR3 nucleotides: TGTGCCAGCAGCCAAGTCTCAGGGGGCGCAGACACTGAAGCTTTCTTT.

This clonotype occurred many times. The J gene is TRBJ2-7, the V gene TRBV12-3 or TRBV12-4, with D hard to call. The length of the CDR3 is 14 residues. Trimming stripped 3 bases from V and 2 bases from J, with 11 bases between. CDR3 loop: CASSFPQVTYEQYF. In DNA, the CDR3 is TGTGCCAGCAGTTTTCCCCAGGTAACCTACGAGCAGTACTTC.

This clonotype was seen many times. The genes are TRBV19 and TRBJ2-2, with 12 bases identical to TRBD2. V dropped 2 bases and J dropped 6; count of bases not matched to a gene: 13. CDR3 length: 19 residues. Per germline, CDR1 LNHDA and CDR2 SQIVND (reference sequence). CDR3 bases: TGTGCCAGTAGTATACTCCCCTCTAGCGGGAGGGCCATGGCCGGGGAGCTGTTTTTT. This gives the protein CASSILPSSGRAMAGELFF.

CDR3 sequence reads: CASSQEGDGGANTEAFF. CDR3 coding DNA: TGCGCCAGCAGCCAAGAGGGGGATGGGGGAGCGAACACTGAAGCTTTCTTT. V usage is TRBV4-1 and J usage is TRBJ1-1, with D possibly TRBD1 on 5 matching bases. The V gene's germline CDR1 is MGHRA and CDR2 YSYEKL. Trimming stripped 0 bases from V and 1 base from J, with 15 bases between. This CDR3 has 17 residues.

V is TRBV4-1 and J is TRBJ2-7; D call uncertain. Trimming pared 3 bases from V and 7 bases from J, leaving 19 bases between. Germline CDR1 reads MGHRA; CDR2 reads YSYEKL. The CDR3 consists of 15 residues. The CDR3 nucleotides read TGCGCCAGCAGCCAGGGTGGTACCTTAATTTCGGAGCAGTACTTC. This sequence encodes CASSQGGTLISEQYF.

The V gene is TRBV5-1, the J gene TRBJ2-7; 7 nucleotides agree with TRBD2. The CDR3 is 16 amino acids. Germline trimming cut 0 bases from V and 7 bases from J; bases unmatched to any gene: 13. Germline V gene sequence: CDR1 SGHRS, CDR2 YFSETQ. The CDR3 is CASSLGGLRVLSEQYF. In DNA, the CDR3 is TGCGCCAGCAGCTTGGGGGGACTACGGGTTCTTAGTGAGCAGTACTTC.

This clonotype was observed a handful of times. CDR3 bases: TGTGCCAGTAGTAAGAGCTGGGGGAACACTGAAGCTTTCTTT. Translated: CASSKSWGNTEAFF. V usage is TRBV19 and J usage is TRBJ1-1; no firm D call. Per germline, CDR1 LNHDA and CDR2 SQIVND (reference sequence). This CDR3 comprises 14 residues. V was cut by 4 bases and J by 1 base, with 10 bases left in between.

The chain links TRBV7-3 to TRBJ2-5; D uncertain. The CDR3 has 12 amino acids. Germline V CDR1 and CDR2: SGHTA, FQGTGA. The ends were cut back, 11 bases at V and 1 base at J, with 11 bases in the middle. This chain's CDR3 is CAALVSQETQYF. The CDR3 DNA reads as TGTGCCGCCTTGGTTAGCCAAGAGACCCAGTACTTC.

This clonotype was seen many times. The chain recombines TRBV12-3 or TRBV12-4 with TRBJ2-5; D is ambiguous. Trimming shortened V by 6 bases and J by 12 bases, and 14 bases separated the two germline ends. This CDR3 region has 11 residues. This chain's CDR3 is CASSLGIHKYF. The CDR3 DNA follows: TGTGCCAGCAGCTTGGGGATTCACAAGTACTTC.

This clonotype was counted many times. V is TRBV6-1 and J is TRBJ1-1; D is perhaps TRBD1 (6 bases). V was cut by 6 bases and J by 7 bases, with 15 bases left in between. The CDR3 is made up of 13 amino acids. CDR1 and CDR2 from the germline V gene are MNHNS and SASEGT. CDR3 region: CASRIGQTIEAFF. DNA for the CDR3: TGTGCCAGCAGAATAGGACAGACAATTGAAGCTTTCTTT.

The gene calls are TRBV6-1 and TRBJ2-2; possibly TRBD2 for D (5 bases). Germline loops: CDR1 MNHNS, CDR2 SASEGT. This CDR3 has 14 residues. V was trimmed by 8 bases and J by 1 base, leaving 11 bases between them. The CDR3, as DNA: TGTGCCAGCCGAGGGATACTGAACACCGGGGAGCTGTTTTTT. Its translation is CASRGILNTGELFF.